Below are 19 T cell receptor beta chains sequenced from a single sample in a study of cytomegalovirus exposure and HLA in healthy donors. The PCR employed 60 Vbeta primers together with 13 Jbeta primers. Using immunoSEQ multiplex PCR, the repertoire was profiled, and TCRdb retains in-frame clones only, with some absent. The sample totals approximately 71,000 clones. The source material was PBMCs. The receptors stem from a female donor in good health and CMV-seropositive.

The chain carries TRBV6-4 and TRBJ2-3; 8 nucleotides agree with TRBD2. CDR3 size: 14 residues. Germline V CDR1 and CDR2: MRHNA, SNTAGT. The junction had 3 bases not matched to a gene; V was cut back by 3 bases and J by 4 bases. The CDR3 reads CASSESGGSDTQYF. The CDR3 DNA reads TGTGCCAGCAGTGAAAGCGGGGGATCAGATACGCAGTATTTT.

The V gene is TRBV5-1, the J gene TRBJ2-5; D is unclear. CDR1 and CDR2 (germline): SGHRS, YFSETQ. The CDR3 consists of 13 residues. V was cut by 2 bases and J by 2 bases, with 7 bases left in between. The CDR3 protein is CASSFGPQETQYF. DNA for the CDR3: TGCGCCAGCAGCTTTGGGCCGCAAGAGACCCAGTACTTC.

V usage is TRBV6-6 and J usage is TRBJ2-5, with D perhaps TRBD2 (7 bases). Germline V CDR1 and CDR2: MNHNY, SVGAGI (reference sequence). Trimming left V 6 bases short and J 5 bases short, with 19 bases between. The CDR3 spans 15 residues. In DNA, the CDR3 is TGTGCCAGCAGGTCTAGCGGTAGGGGGGGGGAGACCCAGTACTTC. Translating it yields CASRSSGRGGETQYF.

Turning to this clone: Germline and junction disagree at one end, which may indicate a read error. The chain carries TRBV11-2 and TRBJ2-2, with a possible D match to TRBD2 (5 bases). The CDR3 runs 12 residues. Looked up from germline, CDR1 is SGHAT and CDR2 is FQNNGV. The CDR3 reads CASSLVDGELFF. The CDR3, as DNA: TGTGCCAGCAGCTTAGTGGACGGGGAACTGTTTTTT.

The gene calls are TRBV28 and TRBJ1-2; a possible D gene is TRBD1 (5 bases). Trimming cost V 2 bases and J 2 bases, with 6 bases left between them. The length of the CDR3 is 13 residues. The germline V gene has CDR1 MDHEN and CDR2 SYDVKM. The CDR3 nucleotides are TGTGCCAGCAGTTTAGACAGCAACTATGGCTACACCTTC. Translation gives CASSLDSNYGYTF.

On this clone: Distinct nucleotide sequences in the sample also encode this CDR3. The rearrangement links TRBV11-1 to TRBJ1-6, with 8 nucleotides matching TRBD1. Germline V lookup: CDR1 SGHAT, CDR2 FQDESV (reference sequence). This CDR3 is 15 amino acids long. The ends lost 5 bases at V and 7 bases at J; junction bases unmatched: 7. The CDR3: CASSLGTGFNSPLHF. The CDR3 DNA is TGTGCCAGCAGCCTTGGGACAGGCTTCAATTCACCCCTCCACTTT.

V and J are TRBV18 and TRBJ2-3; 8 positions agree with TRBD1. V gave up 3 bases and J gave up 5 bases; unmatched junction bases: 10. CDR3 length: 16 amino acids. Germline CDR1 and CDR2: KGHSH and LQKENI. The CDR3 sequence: CASSPLPRTGQDTQYF. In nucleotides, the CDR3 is TGTGCCAGCTCACCCCTCCCGCGGACAGGGCAAGATACGCAGTATTTT.

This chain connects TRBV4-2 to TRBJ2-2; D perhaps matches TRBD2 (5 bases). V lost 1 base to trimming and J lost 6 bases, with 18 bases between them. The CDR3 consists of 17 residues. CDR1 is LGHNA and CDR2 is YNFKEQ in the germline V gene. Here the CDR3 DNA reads TGTGCCAGCAGCCAAGCGGTGGGAGCCGGCGGCCCCGGGGAGCTGTTTTTT. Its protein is CASSQAVGAGGPGELFF.

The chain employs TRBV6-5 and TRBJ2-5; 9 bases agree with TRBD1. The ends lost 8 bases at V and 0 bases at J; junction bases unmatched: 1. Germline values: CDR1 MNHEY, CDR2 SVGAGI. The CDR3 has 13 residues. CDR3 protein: CASDRGYQETQYF. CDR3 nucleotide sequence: TGTGCCAGCGACAGGGGGTACCAAGAGACCCAGTACTTC.

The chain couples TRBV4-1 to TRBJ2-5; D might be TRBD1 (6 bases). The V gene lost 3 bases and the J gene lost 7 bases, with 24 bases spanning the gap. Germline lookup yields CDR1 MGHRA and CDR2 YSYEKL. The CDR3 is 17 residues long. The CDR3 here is CASSQTGTTRPQGTQYF. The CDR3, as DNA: TGCGCCAGCAGCCAGACCGGTACAACAAGGCCACAGGGGACCCAGTACTTC.

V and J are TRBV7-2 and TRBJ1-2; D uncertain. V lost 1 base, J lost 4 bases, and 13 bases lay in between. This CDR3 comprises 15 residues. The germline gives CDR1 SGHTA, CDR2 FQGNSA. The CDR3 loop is CASSLVRDPGYGYTF. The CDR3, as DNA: TGTGCCAGCAGCTTAGTCCGGGATCCAGGCTATGGCTACACCTTC.

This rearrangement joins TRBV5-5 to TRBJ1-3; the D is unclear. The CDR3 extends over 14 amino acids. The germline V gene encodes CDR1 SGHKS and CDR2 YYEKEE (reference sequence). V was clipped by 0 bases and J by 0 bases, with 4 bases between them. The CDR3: CASSLGSSGNTIYF. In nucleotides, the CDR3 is TGTGCCAGCAGCTTGGGGAGCTCTGGAAACACCATATATTTT.

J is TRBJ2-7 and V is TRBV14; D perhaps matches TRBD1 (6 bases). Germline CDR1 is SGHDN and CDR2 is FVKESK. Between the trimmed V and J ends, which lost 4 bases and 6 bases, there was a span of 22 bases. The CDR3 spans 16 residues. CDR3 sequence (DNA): TGTGCCAGCAGCCGTCACAGGGAAATCCCCTATGGCGAGCAGTACTTC. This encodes CASSRHREIPYGEQYF.

The CDR3 DNA reads as TGCAGCGGGGCCCCGGACAGCTTTCTTTACGAGCAGTACTTC. Its translation: CSGAPDSFLYEQYF. The V and J genes are TRBV29-1 and TRBJ2-7; possible D gene TRBD1, 6 bases. Trimming stripped 7 bases from V and 4 bases from J, with 20 bases between. The germline V gene has CDR1 SQVTM and CDR2 ANQGSEA. There are 14 residues in the CDR3.

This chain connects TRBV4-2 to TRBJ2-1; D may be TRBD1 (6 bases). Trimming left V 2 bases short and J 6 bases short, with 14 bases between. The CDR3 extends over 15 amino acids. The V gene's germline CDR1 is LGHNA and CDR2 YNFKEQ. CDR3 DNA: TGTGCCAGCAGCCAAAGAAGCCGGGACACCAATGAGCAGTTCTTC. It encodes CASSQRSRDTNEQFF.

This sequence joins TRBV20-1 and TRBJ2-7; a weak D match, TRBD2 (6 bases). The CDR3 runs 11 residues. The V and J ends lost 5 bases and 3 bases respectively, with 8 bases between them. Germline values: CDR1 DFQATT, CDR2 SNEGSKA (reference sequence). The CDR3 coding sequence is TGCAGTGCTCCGGGGGTCTACGAGCAGTACTTC. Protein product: CSAPGVYEQYF.

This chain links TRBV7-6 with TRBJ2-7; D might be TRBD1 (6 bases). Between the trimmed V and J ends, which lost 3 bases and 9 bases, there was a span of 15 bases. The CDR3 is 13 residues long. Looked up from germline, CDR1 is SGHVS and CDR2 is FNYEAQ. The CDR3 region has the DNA TGTGCCAGCAGCTTCACGACAGGTGGGAGGCAGTACTTC. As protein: CASSFTTGGRQYF. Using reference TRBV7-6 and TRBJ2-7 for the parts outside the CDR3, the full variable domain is GAGVSQSPRYKVTKRGQDVALRCDPISGHVSLYWYRQALGQGPEFLTYFNYEAQQDKSGLPNDRFSAERPEGSISTLTIQRTEQRDSAMYRCASSFTTGGRQYFGPGTRLTVT.

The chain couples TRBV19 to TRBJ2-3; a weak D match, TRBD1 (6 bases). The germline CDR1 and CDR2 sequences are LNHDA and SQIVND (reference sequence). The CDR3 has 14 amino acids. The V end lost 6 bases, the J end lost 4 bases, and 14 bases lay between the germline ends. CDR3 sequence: CASSKQGSADTQYF. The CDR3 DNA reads TGTGCCAGTAGCAAACAGGGTTCCGCAGATACGCAGTATTTT.

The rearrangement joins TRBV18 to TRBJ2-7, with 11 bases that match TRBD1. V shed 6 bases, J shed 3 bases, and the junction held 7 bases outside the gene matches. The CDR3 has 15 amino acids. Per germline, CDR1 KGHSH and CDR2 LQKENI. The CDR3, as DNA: TGTGCCAGCTCTAGAACCGGGACAGGGGGCTACGAGCAGTACTTC. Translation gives CASSRTGTGGYEQYF.